The next 15 T cell receptor beta chains were all read from a single sample in a study of blood T cell repertoires in COVID-19. TCRdb's table, derived via immunoSEQ multiplex PCR, lists solely in-frame clones and lacks some. This sample has 250,000 to 350,000 clones, with approximately 88% found just once. Material for sequencing was peripheral blood. Receptors originate from a man younger than 35 who had recovered from COVID-19.

V gene TRBV7-6 combines with J gene TRBJ1-3; 8 bases align to TRBD1. Trimming removed 1 base from V and 1 base from J; junction bases left unmatched: 6. Germline-derived CDR1 and CDR2 are SGHVS and FNYEAQ. The CDR3 runs 17 residues. In DNA, the CDR3 is TGTGCCAGCAGCTTAGAGGGCAGGGGGCTATCTGGAAACACCATATATTTT. Amino acid sequence: CASSLEGRGLSGNTIYF.

The chain recombines TRBV3-1 (or the pseudogene TRBV3-2) with TRBJ2-3, with 13 bases fitting TRBD2. V lost 4 bases, J lost 6 bases, and 10 bases stayed unmatched. The germline V gene has CDR1 LGHDT and CDR2 YNNKEL (reference sequence). This CDR3 has 17 residues. The CDR3 spells CASSPRTSGRIEDTQYF. The CDR3 DNA follows: TGTGCCAGCAGCCCCCGGACTAGCGGGAGAATTGAGGATACGCAGTATTTT.

The chain uses TRBV6-2 or TRBV6-3 and TRBJ2-1; 7 bases fit TRBD1. With V trimmed by 5 bases and J by 2 bases, 3 bases remained unmatched. The CDR3 is 14 amino acids. Germline V gene lookup returns CDR1 MNHEY and CDR2 SVGEGT. In DNA form, the CDR3 reads TGTGCCAGCAGTGGACAGGCCGCCTACAATGAGCAGTTCTTC. This encodes CASSGQAAYNEQFF.

The V gene is TRBV5-1, the J gene TRBJ2-5, with D maybe TRBD2 (6 bases). V lost 0 bases, J lost 1 base, and 10 bases lay in between. Germline-derived CDR1 and CDR2 are SGHRS and YFSETQ. CDR3 size: 15 residues. CDR3 loop: CASSLGGLLQETQYF. CDR3 sequence (DNA): TGCGCCAGCAGCTTGGGGGGACTCCTCCAAGAGACCCAGTACTTC.

CDR3 amino acids: CASSPGQVDDEQYF. For the CDR3, the DNA is TGTGCCAGCTCACCGGGACAGGTAGACGACGAGCAGTACTTC. The chain employs TRBV18 and TRBJ2-7; the match to TRBD1 covers 8 bases. Per the germline V gene, CDR1 is KGHSH and CDR2 is LQKENI. This CDR3 comprises 14 residues. The J segment lost 5 bases and the V segment lost 3 bases, leaving 6 bases of the junction unmatched.

This chain connects TRBV6-5 to TRBJ2-7; weak D call: TRBD1 (5 bases). Trimming took 6 bases from V and 4 from J, leaving 7 bases between them. CDR1 and CDR2 (germline): MNHEY, SVGAGI. CDR3 size: 11 residues. CDR3 amino acids: CASRTAYEQYF. The CDR3 DNA follows: TGTGCCAGCAGGACAGCGTACGAGCAGTACTTC.

This rearrangement joins TRBV5-6 to TRBJ2-1, with TRBD2 as a possible D gene (5 bases). This CDR3 contains 14 residues. The V end lost 4 bases, the J end lost 6 bases, and 14 bases lay between the germline ends. Per germline, CDR1 SGHDT and CDR2 YYEEEE. Here the CDR3 reads CASSDYGLFNEQFF. DNA for the CDR3: TGTGCCAGCAGCGACTACGGACTCTTCAATGAGCAGTTCTTC.

The CDR3 is CASSWDTRGVDTQYF. CDR3 bases: TGCGCCAGCAGCTGGGATACCAGGGGTGTGGATACGCAGTATTTT. The J gene is TRBJ2-3, the V gene TRBV5-1; tentatively, D is TRBD1 (6 bases). Trimming removed 3 bases at V and 6 bases at J, with 17 bases between. This CDR3 contains 15 residues. The germline V gene encodes CDR1 SGHRS and CDR2 YFSETQ.

This chain uses TRBV6-5 with TRBJ2-3; a possible D gene is TRBD1 (6 bases). From germline, CDR1 is MNHEY and CDR2 SVGAGI. The CDR3 consists of 16 residues. The germline V and J ends were trimmed by 1 base and 0 bases, with 11 bases remaining between them. The CDR3 sequence is CASSYFRGSSTDTQYF. CDR3 in DNA: TGTGCCAGCAGTTACTTCAGGGGCTCAAGCACAGATACGCAGTATTTT.

Concerning this clone itself: Other DNA sequences within the sample encode an identical CDR3. J is TRBJ1-1 and V is TRBV5-1; D ambiguous. Germline V CDR1 and CDR2: SGHRS, YFSETQ. V gave up 0 bases and J gave up 1 base, with 7 bases separating them. This CDR3 has 14 residues. This CDR3 reads CASSLGQSNTEAFF. The CDR3 DNA follows: TGCGCCAGCAGCTTGGGCCAGTCGAACACTGAAGCTTTCTTT. Supplemented by reference TRBV5-1 and TRBJ1-1, the full variable domain reads KAGVTQTPRYLIKTRGQQVTLSCSPISGHRSVSWYQQTPGQGLQFLFEYFSETQRNKGNFPGRFSGRQFSNSRSEMNVSTLELGDSALYLCASSLGQSNTEAFFGQGTRLTVV.

This clone showed up just once. This chain uses TRBV5-6 with TRBJ1-4; D is unresolved. The V end was cut by 0 bases, the J end by 7 bases, with 16 bases between. Per germline, CDR1 SGHDT and CDR2 YYEEEE. CDR3 length: 16 amino acids. CDR3: CASSLESSGVPEKLFF. The CDR3 coding sequence is TGTGCCAGCAGCTTGGAGTCGTCGGGAGTCCCTGAAAAACTGTTTTTT.

The gene calls are TRBV19 and TRBJ2-1, with TRBD2 identical over 13 bases. V trimming: 8 bases; J trimming: 0 bases; junction bases outside the gene matches: 4. The length of the CDR3 is 16 residues. Looked up from germline, CDR1 is LNHDA and CDR2 is SQIVND (reference sequence). DNA for the CDR3: TGTGCCAGTGGACTAGCGGGGGCCCCCTCCTACAATGAGCAGTTCTTC. It specifies CASGLAGAPSYNEQFF.

This chain uses TRBV6-1 with TRBJ1-2; D call uncertain. V was trimmed by 2 bases and J by 7 bases, leaving 11 bases between them. This CDR3 is 13 amino acids long. Per the germline V gene, CDR1 is MNHNS and CDR2 is SASEGT. CDR3 protein: CASSELQEAGYTF. The CDR3 coding sequence is TGTGCCAGCAGTGAACTCCAGGAGGCTGGCTACACCTTC.

The chain couples TRBV25-1 to TRBJ2-5; D uncertain. The CDR3 totals 15 residues. Germline V gives CDR1 MGHDK, CDR2 SYGVNS. The V and J ends lost 4 bases and 3 bases respectively, with 15 bases between them. The CDR3 here is CASSVPAYREETQYF. In nucleotides, the CDR3 is TGTGCCAGCAGTGTCCCAGCGTATCGTGAAGAGACCCAGTACTTC.

This chain connects TRBV6-5 to TRBJ1-1, with D unresolved. Germline lookup yields CDR1 MNHEY and CDR2 SVGAGI. The CDR3 totals 15 residues. The V end was cut by 0 bases, the J end by 0 bases, with 8 bases between. The CDR3 region is CASSYSSSVNTEAFF. CDR3 nucleotides: TGTGCCAGCAGTTACTCGTCCAGTGTGAACACTGAAGCTTTCTTT.